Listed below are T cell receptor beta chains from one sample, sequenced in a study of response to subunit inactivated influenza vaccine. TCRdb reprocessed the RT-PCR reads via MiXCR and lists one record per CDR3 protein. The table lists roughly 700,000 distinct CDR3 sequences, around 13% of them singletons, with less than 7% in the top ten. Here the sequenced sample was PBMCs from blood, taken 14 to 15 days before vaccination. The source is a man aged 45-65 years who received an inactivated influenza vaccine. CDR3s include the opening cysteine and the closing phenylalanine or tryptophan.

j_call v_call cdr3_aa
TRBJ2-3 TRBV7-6 CASSPRSGGPTDTQYF
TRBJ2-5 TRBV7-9 CASSLRGSHKETQYF
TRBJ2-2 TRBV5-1 CASSLTFRDRSTGELFF
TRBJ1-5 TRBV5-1 CASSKYPQGVEPQHF
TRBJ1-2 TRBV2 CASRGDRAGYTF
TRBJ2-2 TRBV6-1 CASSRSGRAFGDGELFF
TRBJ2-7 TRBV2 CASSEQAGSYEQYF
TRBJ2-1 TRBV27 CASSELAVALNEQFF
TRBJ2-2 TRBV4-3 CASSQDGVGAGELFF
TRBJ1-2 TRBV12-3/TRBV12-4 CASTLWGGEGYTF
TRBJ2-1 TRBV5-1 CASSYAGTLSGNYNEQFF
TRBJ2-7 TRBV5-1 CASSLVVRPSSSYEQYF
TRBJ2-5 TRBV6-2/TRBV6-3 CASSKLAGAETHYF
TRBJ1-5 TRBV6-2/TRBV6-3 CASSLDREYQPQHF
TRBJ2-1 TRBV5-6 CAGSLGRGYEQFF
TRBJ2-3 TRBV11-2 CASSLVWRGGRSTDTQYF
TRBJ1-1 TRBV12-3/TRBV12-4 CGTDSTQSEAFF
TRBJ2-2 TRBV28 CASSLYGGRTGELFF
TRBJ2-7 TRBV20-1 CSAPGTNREQYF
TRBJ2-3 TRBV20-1 CSASGRGGSDTQYF
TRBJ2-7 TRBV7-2 CASSLRTGTLYEQYF
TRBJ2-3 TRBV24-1 CATSDPSSADTQYF
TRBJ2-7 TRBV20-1 CSASPTSGGSYEQYF
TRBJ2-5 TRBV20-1 CSVGQGEETQYF
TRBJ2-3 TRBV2 CASSEGVGGSSGDTQYF
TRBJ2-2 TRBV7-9 CASSARGAVPGELFF
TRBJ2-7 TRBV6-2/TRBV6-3 CASKTSDYEQYF
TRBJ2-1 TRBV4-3 CASSQATPELAGRNEQFF
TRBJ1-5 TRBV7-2 CASSDRASDQPQHF